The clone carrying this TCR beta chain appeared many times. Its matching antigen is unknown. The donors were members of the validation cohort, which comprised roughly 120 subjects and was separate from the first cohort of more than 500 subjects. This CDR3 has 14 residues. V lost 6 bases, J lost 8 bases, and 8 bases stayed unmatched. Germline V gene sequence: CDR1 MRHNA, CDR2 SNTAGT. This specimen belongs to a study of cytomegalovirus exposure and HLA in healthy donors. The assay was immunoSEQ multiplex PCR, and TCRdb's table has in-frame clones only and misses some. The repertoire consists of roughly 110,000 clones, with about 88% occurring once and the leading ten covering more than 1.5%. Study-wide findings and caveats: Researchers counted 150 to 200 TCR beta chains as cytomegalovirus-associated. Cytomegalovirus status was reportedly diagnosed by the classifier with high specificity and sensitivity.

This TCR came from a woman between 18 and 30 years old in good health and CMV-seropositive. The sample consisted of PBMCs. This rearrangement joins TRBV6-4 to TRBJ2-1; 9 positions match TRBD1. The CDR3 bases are TGTGCCAGCAGCCCGGGACAGGGAGGTGATGAGCAGTTCTTC. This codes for CASSPGQGGDEQFF.